One sample yielded the 10 T cell receptor beta chains listed below, sequenced in a study of shared clonotypes between healthy human individuals. TCRdb keeps only in-frame clones here, not all; method: immunoSEQ multiplex PCR. The sample includes 450,000 to 600,000 clones, around 79% seen only once; the top ten take approximately 12%. Specimen: PBMCs. The receptor source for this set is a woman in her thirties or forties in good health. Some clones in this sample may be carry-over from other donors' samples.

This sequence joins TRBV18 and TRBJ1-5; the match to TRBD1 covers 9 bases. V was pared by 1 base and J by 5 bases, with 9 bases of the junction left unmatched. The CDR3 extends over 17 amino acids. Germline V gene lookup returns CDR1 KGHSH and CDR2 LQKENI. CDR3 protein: CASSPRAQGAFHQPQHF. The CDR3 bases are TGTGCCAGCTCACCACGGGCACAGGGGGCCTTCCATCAGCCCCAGCATTTT.

This rearrangement joins TRBV11-3 to TRBJ2-3, with 13 bases fitting TRBD2. The germline V gene has CDR1 SGHNT and CDR2 YENEEA. Losses at the gene ends were 5 bases for V and 5 bases for J; bases not matched to a gene: 10. The CDR3 length is 17 residues. CDR3 in amino acids: CASSPRAGLAGQDTQYF. CDR3 coding DNA: TGTGCCAGCAGCCCCCGAGCGGGACTAGCGGGACAAGATACGCAGTATTTT.

V is TRBV28 and J is TRBJ2-3; D uncertain. CDR1 is MDHEN and CDR2 is SYDVKM in the germline V gene. Trimming took off 2 bases at V and 0 bases at J, with 3 bases between the two ends. CDR3 length: 13 amino acids. The DNA of the CDR3 is TGTGCCAGCAGTTTAAGTAGCACAGATACGCAGTATTTT. Its protein is CASSLSSTDTQYF.

This clone has a handful of counts. CDR3 amino acids: CAASGGQSANTGELFF. For the CDR3, the DNA is TGTGCCGCCAGCGGGGGTCAATCGGCGAACACCGGGGAGCTGTTTTTT. The V gene is TRBV10-3, the J gene TRBJ2-2; 8 bases are shared with TRBD2. The CDR3 is 16 residues long. Germline V lookup: CDR1 ENHRY, CDR2 SYGVKD. J was trimmed by 0 bases and V by 11 bases; bases with no gene match: 11.

The rearrangement links TRBV15 to TRBJ2-7; TRBD2 might be the D (6 bases). The germline V and J ends were trimmed by 0 bases and 6 bases, with 18 bases remaining between them. This CDR3 spans 16 amino acids. Germline values: CDR1 LNHNV, CDR2 YYDKDF (reference sequence). Here the CDR3 DNA reads TGTGCCACCAGCAGAGATTTGGGACCCAACGGGGGCGAGCAGTACTTC. Its translation is CATSRDLGPNGGEQYF.

This sequence joins TRBV11-2 and TRBJ2-5, with 7 bases fitting TRBD2. The end of the DNA is better explained by TRBJ2-7, so the J call may be wrong. The V gene's germline CDR1 is SGHAT and CDR2 FQNNGV. The CDR3 extends over 14 amino acids. The CDR3 DNA is TGTGCCAGCAGCTTCCGGCGGGGGAGCTACGAGCAGTACTTC. Protein: CASSFRRGSYEQYF.

The rearrangement joins TRBV29-1 to TRBJ2-6; D possibly corresponds to TRBD1 (6 bases). Germline V CDR1 and CDR2: SQVTM, ANQGSEA. V was clipped by 8 bases and J by 0 bases, with 20 bases between them. CDR3 length: 17 amino acids. CDR3 protein: CSPYDGQFTSGANVLTF. CDR3 coding DNA: TGCAGCCCCTACGATGGACAGTTCACCTCTGGGGCCAACGTCCTGACTTTC.

The count of this clone is one. This sequence joins TRBV4-1 and TRBJ1-2; 7 positions match TRBD1. V lost 2 bases and J lost 2; bases outside the gene matches: 2. This CDR3 region has 14 residues. CDR1 MGHRA and CDR2 YSYEKL come from the germline V gene. The CDR3 coding sequence is TGCGCCAGCAGCCAAATGACAGGGAACTATGGCTACACCTTC. Translating it yields CASSQMTGNYGYTF.

CDR3 DNA sequence: TGTGCCAGCTCACCACTGGCGGGAGGTCTAAATGAGCAGTTCTTC. It codes for CASSPLAGGLNEQFF. The chain has TRBV18 and TRBJ2-1, with 8 bases aligning to TRBD2. This CDR3 contains 15 residues. V was clipped by 1 base and J by 7 bases; unmatched bases: 6. From germline, CDR1 is KGHSH and CDR2 LQKENI.

The chain joins TRBV28 to TRBJ2-5, with a weak D call TRBD1 (7 bases). The V end lost 5 bases, the J end lost 1 base, and 14 bases lay between the germline ends. The CDR3 is made up of 15 amino acids. The germline V gene encodes CDR1 MDHEN and CDR2 SYDVKM. CDR3 loop: CASSPHRGGQETQYF. CDR3 sequence (DNA): TGTGCCAGCAGTCCCCACAGGGGAGGCCAAGAGACCCAGTACTTC.